This paragraph covers one T cell receptor (beta chain) sequence. What it binds is unknown. Germline CDR1 is SGHAT and CDR2 is FQNNGV. V lost 3 bases to trimming and J lost 4 bases, with 12 bases between them. The CDR3 totals 14 residues. Treatment indicated: approximately 10-day PBMC culture with coronavirus spike peptide pools or control peptides (ViraFEST assay). Antigen-specific T cell expansion with peptide pools preceded TCR sequencing in the ViraFEST approach. A negative selection step was used to isolate CD4+ T cells once culture had run for under 11 days. These data originate in a study of vaccination and CD4 T cells after COVID-19. An Oncomine TCR Beta short-read assay was used to sequence the DNA from cultured CD4+ T cells. TCRdb fed the PCR reads into MiXCR, producing one record per CDR3 protein. This repertoire shows roughly 16,000 distinct CDR3 sequences, about 54% found once; its top ten account for approximately 33%.

The chain is built from TRBV11-2 and TRBJ2-5; TRBD1 might be the D (5 bases). This TCR came from a human donor with COVID-19. The source material was cultured CD4+ T cells from blood, sampled after SARS-CoV-2 vaccination. The CDR3 nucleotides read TGTGCCAGCAGCTTGGGGCCGGGCGTAGAGACCCAGTACTTC. As protein: CASSLGPGVETQYF.